The T cell receptor beta chain under discussion was sequenced for a study of blood T cells in healthy people across ages. Primers used in a second PCR of roughly 7 to 12 cycles were a sample-barcoded 5' primer and a J-beta primer mix. TCRdb passed the 5' RACE reads through MiXCR, listing each CDR3 protein once. This sample has roughly 1 million distinct CDR3 sequences, with around 25% found just once. The CDR3 is 15 residues long. The ends lost 3 bases at V and 4 bases at J; junction bases unmatched: 4. Germline V lookup: CDR1 SGHTA, CDR2 FQGNSA. This same sample was also taken into another study, of T cells of mothers and their children. That source reports: Overlap measured in related mother-child pairs was slightly, non-significantly higher than in unrelated pairs.

The TCR was taken from a girl aged 2 to 10 in good health. Sequenced input: blood. The rearrangement uses TRBV7-2 and TRBJ2-5; 11 nucleotides align to TRBD1. The CDR3 bases are TGTGCCAGCAGCTTTCGGACAGGGGGCATAGAGACCCAGTACTTC. Amino acid sequence: CASSFRTGGIETQYF.